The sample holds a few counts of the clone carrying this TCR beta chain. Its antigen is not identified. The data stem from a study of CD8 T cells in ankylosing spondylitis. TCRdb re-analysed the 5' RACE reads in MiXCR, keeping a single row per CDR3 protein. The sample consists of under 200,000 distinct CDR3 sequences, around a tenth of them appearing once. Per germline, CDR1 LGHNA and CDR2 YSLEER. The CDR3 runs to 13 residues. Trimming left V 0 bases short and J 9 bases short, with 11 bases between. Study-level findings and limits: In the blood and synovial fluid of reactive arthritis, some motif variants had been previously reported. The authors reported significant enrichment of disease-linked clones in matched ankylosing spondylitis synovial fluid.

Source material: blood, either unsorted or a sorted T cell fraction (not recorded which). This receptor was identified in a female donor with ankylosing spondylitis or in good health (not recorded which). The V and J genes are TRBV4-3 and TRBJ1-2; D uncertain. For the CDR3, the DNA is TGCGCCAGCAGCCAAGATGGGAGGCAGCGCTACACCTTC. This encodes CASSQDGRQRYTF.